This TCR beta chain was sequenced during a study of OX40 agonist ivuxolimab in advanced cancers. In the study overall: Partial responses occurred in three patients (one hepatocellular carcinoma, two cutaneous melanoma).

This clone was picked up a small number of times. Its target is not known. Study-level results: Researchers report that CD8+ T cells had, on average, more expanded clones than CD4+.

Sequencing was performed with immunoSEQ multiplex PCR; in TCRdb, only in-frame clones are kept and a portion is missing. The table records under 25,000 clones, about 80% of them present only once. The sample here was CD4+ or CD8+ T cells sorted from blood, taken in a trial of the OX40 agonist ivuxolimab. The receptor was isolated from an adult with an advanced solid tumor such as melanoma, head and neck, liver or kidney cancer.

In DNA, the CDR3 is TGTGCCAGCAGCCTCGGGACTCCGGGGGAGACCGGGGAGCTGTTTTTT. Protein product: CASSLGTPGETGELFF. The chain recombines TRBV5-4 with TRBJ2-2; maybe TRBD2 (6 bases). The V and J ends lost 4 bases and 5 bases respectively, with 18 bases between them. This CDR3 is built from 16 residues. Looked up from germline, CDR1 is SGHNT and CDR2 is YYREEE (reference sequence).